The 21 T cell receptor beta chains below come from one sample, sequenced in a study of blood T cells in healthy people across ages. The authors ran a second PCR of about 7 to 12 cycles using a sample-barcoded 5' primer and a J-beta primer mix. TCRdb reprocessed the 5' RACE reads via MiXCR and lists one record per CDR3 protein. The sample has about 1.5 million distinct CDR3 sequences; roughly 43% are singletons. Sequencing input: blood. All receptors derive from a woman under 30 in good health.

The chain carries TRBV4-1 and TRBJ1-2; D is uncertain. This CDR3 spans 15 amino acids. V dropped 1 base and J dropped 1 base, with 10 bases sitting between them. The germline gives CDR1 MGHRA, CDR2 YSYEKL. CDR3 loop: CASSQVWRLNYGYTF. The DNA of the CDR3 is TGCGCCAGCAGCCAAGTCTGGAGGCTTAACTATGGCTACACCTTC.

The CDR3 loop reads CASSRQGAGNSPLHF. In DNA form, the CDR3 reads TGTGCCAGCAGTCGACAGGGGGCGGGAAATTCACCCCTCCACTTT. This chain links TRBV12-3 or TRBV12-4 with TRBJ1-6, with TRBD1 matching over 10 bases. The CDR3 extends over 15 amino acids. V shed 5 bases, J shed 7 bases, and the junction held 5 bases outside the gene matches.

This clonotype was picked up a small number of times. The chain carries TRBV29-1 and TRBJ2-3; 8 nucleotides align to TRBD1. This CDR3 is 14 amino acids long. J lost 3 bases, V lost 7 bases, and 9 bases had no gene match. Germline-derived CDR1 and CDR2 are SQVTM and ANQGSEA. In nucleotides, the CDR3 is TGCAGCGCTGACCTACAGGGGGGAACAGATACGCAGTATTTT. Encoded protein: CSADLQGGTDTQYF.

The J gene is TRBJ2-1, the V gene TRBV21-1; TRBD1, the D gene given by the table, was not confirmed from the DNA. TRBV21-1 is termed a pseudogene. The CDR3 contains 16 residues. DNA of the CDR3: TGTGCCAGCAGCCCCCGATACAGGGGGCAATACAATGAGCAGTTCTTC. Translation: CASSPRYRGQYNEQFF.

The chain carries TRBV14 and TRBJ2-3, with 7 bases fitting TRBD2. Trimming cost V 4 bases and J 0 bases; bases outside gene matches: 7. The CDR3 sequence is 16 residues long. The germline V gene has CDR1 SGHDN and CDR2 FVKESK. Here the CDR3 DNA reads TGTGCCAGCAGCCGTAATACGGGGGGTAGCACAGATACGCAGTATTTT. As protein: CASSRNTGGSTDTQYF.

A remark on this clonotype: An end of the junction differs from the germline gene, which may be a read error. V and J are TRBV7-2 and TRBJ1-6, with D perhaps TRBD1 (5 bases). The CDR3 is 20 amino acids. Germline CDR1 reads SGHTA; CDR2 reads FQGNSA. This chain's CDR3 is CASSLWGSMGLSPYNSPPHF. The CDR3 bases are TGTGCCAGCAGCTTATGGGGTTCGATGGGGCTAAGCCCCTATAATTCACCCCCCCACTTT.

This clonotype came up a few times. CDR3 sequence reads: CASSRWGASDTQYF. CDR3 DNA: TGTGCCAGCAGCCGCTGGGGGGCCAGCGATACGCAGTATTTT. V usage is TRBV27 and J usage is TRBJ2-3; possibly TRBD1 or TRBD2 for D (6 bases each). Germline CDR1 MNHEY, CDR2 SMNVEV (reference sequence). This CDR3 contains 14 residues. Trimming shortened V by 6 bases and J by 6 bases, and 16 bases separated the two germline ends.

This clonotype turned up a few times. The chain joins TRBV12-3 or TRBV12-4 to TRBJ1-4, with D hard to call. The CDR3 runs to 14 residues. V was shortened by 6 bases and J by 8 bases, with 16 bases between the two germline ends. CDR3 loop: CASSTFAAGEKLFF. The CDR3 DNA is TGTGCCAGCAGCACCTTCGCGGCCGGCGAAAAACTGTTTTTT.

This clonotype was seen only a few times. The genes are TRBV20-1 and TRBJ2-4; 8 nucleotides match TRBD1. V was pared by 5 bases and J by 1 base, with 7 bases of the junction left unmatched. The germline gives CDR1 DFQATT, CDR2 SNEGSKA (reference sequence). The CDR3 spans 15 residues. CDR3 in amino acids: CSAPTGEVAKNIQYF. CDR3 nucleotide sequence: TGCAGTGCTCCGACAGGGGAGGTTGCCAAAAACATTCAGTACTTC.

The gene calls are TRBV5-1 and TRBJ2-1; D is undetermined. V lost 0 bases and J 6 bases, leaving 10 bases between the germline ends. Germline loops: CDR1 SGHRS, CDR2 YFSETQ. This CDR3 region has 14 residues. The DNA of the CDR3 is TGCGCCAGCAGCTTGGCCGTCTTGGGCAATGAGCAGTTCTTC. It is translated as CASSLAVLGNEQFF.

The chain recombines TRBV20-1 with TRBJ2-7; 9 nucleotides align to TRBD2. This CDR3 contains 14 residues. The junction had 7 bases not matched to a gene; V was cut back by 3 bases and J by 4 bases. CDR1 is DFQATT and CDR2 is SNEGSKA in the germline V gene (reference sequence). The CDR3 sequence: CSASGLAGLYEQYF. The CDR3, as DNA: TGCAGTGCTAGTGGTCTAGCGGGATTGTACGAGCAGTACTTC.

Only a few counts were recorded for this clonotype. The rearrangement links TRBV5-1 to TRBJ2-1; TRBD2 agrees at 11 bases. The ends lost 4 bases at V and 7 bases at J; junction bases unmatched: 10. Germline CDR1 and CDR2: SGHRS and YFSETQ. The CDR3 length is 16 residues. CDR3 in amino acids: CASSPTPGLAENEQFF. Written as DNA, the CDR3 is TGCGCCAGCAGCCCTACACCGGGACTAGCGGAAAATGAGCAGTTCTTC.

The chain combines TRBV29-1 with TRBJ2-4; tentatively, D is TRBD1 or TRBD2 (5 bases each). From germline, CDR1 is SQVTM and CDR2 ANQGSEA. The CDR3 length is 13 residues. V was shortened by 6 bases and J by 6 bases, with 15 bases between the two germline ends. Here the CDR3 reads CSVVEGFGNIQYF. DNA for the CDR3: TGCAGCGTCGTTGAGGGGTTTGGAAACATTCAGTACTTC.

The chain links TRBV27 to TRBJ2-7; 10 nucleotides align to TRBD2. CDR1 and CDR2 from the germline V gene are MNHEY and SMNVEV (reference sequence). This CDR3 has 15 residues. Trimming took 4 bases from V and 4 from J; bases not matched to a gene: 7. This chain's CDR3 is CASSWSSGGTYEQYF. CDR3 in DNA: TGTGCCAGCAGTTGGTCTAGCGGGGGAACTTACGAGCAGTACTTC.

This clonotype was detected a few times. The genes are TRBV4-1 and TRBJ1-2; D unresolved. Trimming took off 1 base at V and 4 bases at J, with 13 bases between the two ends. CDR1 and CDR2 (germline): MGHRA, YSYEKL. This CDR3 has 15 amino acids. The CDR3 here is CASSQGPSRSYGYTF. The CDR3 DNA sequence: TGCGCCAGCAGCCAAGGACCTTCGAGGAGCTATGGCTACACCTTC.

This clonotype was seen a few times. The chain employs TRBV20-1 and TRBJ2-1; D is possibly TRBD1 or TRBD2 (7 bases each). Looked up from germline, CDR1 is DFQATT and CDR2 is SNEGSKA (reference sequence). The V end was cut by 3 bases, the J end by 11 bases, with 17 bases between. This CDR3 is 13 amino acids long. The CDR3 sequence is CSASVSGGGKQFF. Here the CDR3 DNA reads TGCAGTGCTAGTGTGTCAGGGGGGGGAAAGCAGTTCTTC.

CDR3 coding DNA: TGTGCCAGCAGCAATGGACAGGGAGGCAATCAGCCCCAGCATTTT. This sequence encodes CASSNGQGGNQPQHF. This rearrangement joins TRBV6-2 or TRBV6-3 to TRBJ1-5; 8 bases align to TRBD1. V gave up 6 bases and J gave up 2 bases; unmatched junction bases: 6. The CDR3 has 15 amino acids. Germline CDR1 is MNHEY and CDR2 is SVGEGT.

This clonotype was seen a handful of times. The chain carries TRBV7-2 and TRBJ2-7, with D perhaps given as TRBD1 or TRBD2 (5 bases each). V was cut by 3 bases and J by 2 bases, with 14 bases left in between. The CDR3 covers 15 residues. Per germline, CDR1 SGHTA and CDR2 FQGNSA. The CDR3 loop is CASSLVRDPPYEQYF. DNA for the CDR3: TGTGCCAGCAGCTTGGTCAGGGACCCTCCCTACGAGCAGTACTTC.

About this clonotype: Just one base apart from a much larger clone, this may be a read error. The gene calls are TRBV7-2 and TRBJ2-4; the D is unclear. Trimming left V 0 bases short and J 0 bases short, with 3 bases between. The CDR3 length is 14 residues. Germline loops: CDR1 SGHTA, CDR2 FQGNSA. The DNA for the CDR3 is TGTACCAGCAGCTTAGCCCTAGCCAAAAACATTCAGTACTTC. Residues: CTSSLALAKNIQYF.

The chain is built from TRBV6-6 and TRBJ2-1; D is unclear. Trimming took 7 bases from V and 4 from J, leaving 8 bases between them. CDR1 and CDR2 from the germline V gene are MNHNY and SVGAGI (reference sequence). The length of the CDR3 is 12 residues. DNA for the CDR3: TGTGCCAGCACTAACCAATACAATGAGCAGTTCTTC. As protein: CASTNQYNEQFF.

This clonotype has more than one count but fewer than ten. The V call is TRBV6-5, the J call TRBJ2-5, with D unclear. Trimming removed 6 bases at V and 1 base at J, with 9 bases between. Germline lookup yields CDR1 MNHEY and CDR2 SVGAGI. The CDR3 totals 13 residues. DNA for the CDR3: TGTGCCAGCAGGCCAAGACCCCAAGAGACCCAGTACTTC. Translation gives CASRPRPQETQYF.